Listed here are 14 T cell receptor beta chains from one sample, sequenced in a study of T cell clones after liver transplantation. The repertoire was sequenced with immunoSEQ multiplex PCR; TCRdb's copy has only in-frame clones and lacks some. This sample has tens of thousands of clones; 60% to 80% occur once, and the top ten carry about a tenth. The specimen was CD4+ T cells from blood, collected at the 22-month timepoint. The origin of the receptors is a human patient who received a liver transplant. Some T cells may arise from the graft donor.

The chain carries TRBV7-9 and TRBJ1-4; 11 nucleotides match TRBD1. This CDR3 contains 16 residues. Germline CDR1 SEHNR, CDR2 FQNEAQ (reference sequence). The trim removed 1 base at V and 4 bases at J, leaving 2 bases unmatched. The CDR3 loop reads CASSLDGTGGNEKLFF. The CDR3 DNA reads TGTGCCAGCAGCTTAGATGGGACAGGGGGTAATGAAAAACTGTTTTTT.

The J gene is TRBJ2-3, the V gene TRBV19; no clear D gene. This CDR3 has 15 amino acids. Between the trimmed V and J ends, which lost 3 bases and 2 bases, there was a span of 12 bases. Germline loops: CDR1 LNHDA, CDR2 SQIVND (reference sequence). For the CDR3, the DNA is TGTGCCAGTAGTATGGGTTTCAGAGCCACAGATACGCAGTATTTT. This codes for CASSMGFRATDTQYF.

This clone was detected only a few times. The chain links TRBV7-2 to TRBJ1-5; D uncertain. Trimming shortened V by 2 bases and J by 0 bases, and 8 bases separated the two germline ends. Germline V CDR1 and CDR2: SGHTA, FQGNSA. The CDR3 has 15 amino acids. CDR3 bases: TGTGCCAGCAGCTTAACCGTAAATAGCAATCAGCCCCAGCATTTT. This encodes CASSLTVNSNQPQHF.

V usage is TRBV6-1 and J usage is TRBJ1-2; the match to TRBD1 covers 9 bases. Per the germline V gene, CDR1 is MNHNS and CDR2 is SASEGT. The trim removed 6 bases at V and 8 bases at J, leaving 7 bases unmatched. The CDR3 totals 13 residues. The CDR3: CASRIQGAEGYTF. The CDR3 bases are TGTGCCAGCAGGATACAGGGGGCGGAGGGCTACACCTTC.

The J gene is TRBJ1-2, the V gene TRBV15; no definite D call. Germline CDR1 and CDR2: LNHNV and YYDKDF (reference sequence). The CDR3 spans 14 residues. Trimming removed 0 bases from V and 7 bases from J, with 12 bases in between. CDR3 coding DNA: TGTGCCACCAGCAGAGATCGGTGGCCGGGTGGCTACACCTTC. Protein product: CATSRDRWPGGYTF.

The genes are TRBV2 and TRBJ1-1; TRBD1 is a possible D gene (5 bases). This CDR3 region has 12 residues. The V gene lost 5 bases and the J gene lost 4 bases, with 8 bases spanning the gap. The germline CDR1 and CDR2 sequences are SNHLY and FYNNEI. The CDR3 nucleotides read TGTGCCAGCAGTCCAGGGATCACTGAAGCTTTCTTT. Protein product: CASSPGITEAFF.

The chain employs TRBV18 and TRBJ2-4; TRBD1 aligns across 7 bases. Germline-derived CDR1 and CDR2 are KGHSH and LQKENI. This CDR3 region has 17 residues. Trimming removed 6 bases from V and 3 bases from J; junction bases left unmatched: 14. CDR3 sequence reads: CASSLQTGRNGKNIQYF. CDR3 nucleotides: TGTGCCAGCTCGCTCCAGACAGGGCGTAATGGCAAAAACATTCAGTACTTC.

The chain employs TRBV6-5 and TRBJ1-2, with 8 bases identical to TRBD1. Unmatched junction bases numbered 7, after V lost 2 bases and J lost 5 bases. This CDR3 has 15 residues. The germline V gene encodes CDR1 MNHEY and CDR2 SVGAGI. The CDR3 DNA sequence: TGTGCCAGCAGTTACCGCGGACAGGGATCGTATGGCTACACCTTC. This encodes CASSYRGQGSYGYTF.

This sequence joins TRBV7-8 and TRBJ2-1; 10 bases align to TRBD2. The length of the CDR3 is 18 residues. Germline V lookup: CDR1 SGHVS, CDR2 FQNEAQ. V was pared by 1 base and J by 8 bases, with 14 bases of the junction left unmatched. CDR3 sequence: CASSLGAGGPLSIYEQFF. In nucleotides, the CDR3 is TGTGCCAGCAGCTTAGGAGCGGGGGGGCCGTTGTCTATCTATGAGCAGTTCTTC.

The V gene is TRBV11-2, the J gene TRBJ2-3; D call uncertain. The V gene lost 1 base and the J gene lost 4 bases, with 9 bases spanning the gap. CDR1 SGHAT and CDR2 FQNNGV come from the germline V gene. The CDR3 is 14 residues long. CDR3: CASSLGSLPDTQYF. CDR3 bases: TGTGCCAGCAGCTTAGGCTCATTGCCAGATACGCAGTATTTT. Complete variable domain (other parts from reference TRBV11-2 and TRBJ2-3): EAGVAQSPRYKIIEKRQSVAFWCNPISGHATLYWYQQILGQGPKLLIQFQNNGVVDDSQLPKDRFSAERLKGVDSTLKIQPAKLEDSAVYLCASSLGSLPDTQYFGPGTRLTVL.

This clone was detected only a few times. The chain couples TRBV28 to TRBJ2-7; D is unclear. Trimming pared 6 bases from V and 3 bases from J, leaving 15 bases between. The CDR3 loop spans 14 amino acids. The germline V gene encodes CDR1 MDHEN and CDR2 SYDVKM. CDR3 sequence (DNA): TGTGCCAGCAGCCAAGGTAGGGATCGCTACGAGCAGTACTTC. Protein: CASSQGRDRYEQYF.

Worth noting for this clone: One junction end disagrees with the germline gene, perhaps due to a read error. V is TRBV7-7 and J is TRBJ2-5; no clear D. Per germline, CDR1 SSHAT and CDR2 FNYEAQ (reference sequence). The CDR3 has 14 amino acids. CDR3 residues: CASSLSRRWETQYF. CDR3 DNA: TGTGCTAGCAGCTTAAGTAGAAGATGGGAGACCCAGTACTTC.

The chain combines TRBV18 with TRBJ1-1; D is unresolved. Trimming removed 3 bases at V and 6 bases at J, with 11 bases between. Germline V gene sequence: CDR1 KGHSH, CDR2 LQKENI. This CDR3 comprises 13 residues. The CDR3 DNA is TGTGCCAGCTCACCGGAAGAAGGAGCTGAAGCTTTCTTT. Translation gives CASSPEEGAEAFF.

The V gene is TRBV19, the J gene TRBJ2-3, with a tentative D call TRBD2 (6 bases). V gave up 7 bases and J gave up 1 base, with 15 bases separating them. Germline CDR1 is LNHDA and CDR2 is SQIVND (reference sequence). The CDR3 runs 15 residues. The CDR3 loop is CASKGGAWGTDTQYF. The CDR3 DNA reads TGTGCCAGTAAGGGCGGGGCGTGGGGCACAGATACGCAGTATTTT.